This TCR beta chain was found in a study of a mutant IDH1 vaccine in newly diagnosed glioma. Study overall: Vaccine dosing followed radiotherapy by 4-6 weeks, or accompanied temozolomide cycles.

Germline CDR1 reads SGHRS; CDR2 reads YFSETQ. J lost 2 bases, V lost 0 bases, and 6 bases had no gene match. CDR3 length equals 16 residues. The table came from immunoSEQ multiplex PCR; TCRdb's copy has only in-frame clones and leaves some out. This table holds some 60,000 clones, approximately 80% found once. The time point here: week 11, during vaccination. Every vaccine dose comprised 300 ug of mutant IDH1 20-mer peptide plus topical imiquimod. As regards this clone: The antigen is undetermined.

The chain links TRBV5-1 to TRBJ2-3, with TRBD2 identical over 7 bases. Sample: PBMCs, taken from a glioma patient whose treatment included an IDH1 peptide vaccine. The TCR originated in a man aged 25 to 40 with glioma. The CDR3 DNA reads as TGCGCCAGCAGCTTGGAGCCTAGCGGCTACACAGATACGCAGTATTTT. Encoded protein: CASSLEPSGYTDTQYF.